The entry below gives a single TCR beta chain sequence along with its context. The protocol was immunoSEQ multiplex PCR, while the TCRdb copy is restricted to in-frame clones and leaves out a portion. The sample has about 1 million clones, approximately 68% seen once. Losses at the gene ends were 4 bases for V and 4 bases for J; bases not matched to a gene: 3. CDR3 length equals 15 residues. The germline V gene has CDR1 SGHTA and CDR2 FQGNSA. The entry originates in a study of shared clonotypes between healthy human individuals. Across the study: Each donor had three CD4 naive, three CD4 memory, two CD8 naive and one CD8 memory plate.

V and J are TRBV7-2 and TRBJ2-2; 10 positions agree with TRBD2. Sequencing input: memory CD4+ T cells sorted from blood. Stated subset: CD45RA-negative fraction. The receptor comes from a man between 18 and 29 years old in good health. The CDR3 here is CASSSSGRTTGELFF. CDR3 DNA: TGTGCCAGCAGCTCTAGCGGGAGAACCACCGGGGAGCTGTTTTTT.